These T cell receptor beta chains were read from a single sample in a study of blood T cell repertoires in COVID-19. Profiling relied on immunoSEQ multiplex PCR, and the TCRdb table lists in-frame clones only, not all of them. The sample yields around 250,000 clones, almost 85% seen once. The sample was peripheral blood. Receptor source: a woman of 80 years or more with acute or convalescent COVID-19. The conserved cysteine and the conserved F or W are not part of the CDR3 here. The size entry is marked missing in some rows and otherwise reads once, few, many or a size class.

V	J	size	CDR3
TRBV5-6	TRBJ2-3	-	ASSLGQPPDTQY
TRBV19	TRBJ2-3	-	ASSIDPPEGARDTQY
TRBV9	TRBJ2-1	once	ASSAAGARVDEQF
TRBV20-1	TRBJ1-4	once	SASTQDRGLEKLF
TRBV19	TRBJ2-1	-	ATKAGLAGGGGETEQF
TRBV6-5	TRBJ2-7	-	ASRQREGREQY
TRBV25-1	TRBJ2-1	-	ASSPQGTSSYNEQF
TRBV14	TRBJ1-2	-	ASSPYRDRALYGYT
TRBV6-2/TRBV6-3	TRBJ2-2	-	ASSYNLRDTGELF
TRBV5-6	TRBJ2-5	once	ASSSRGAGETQY
TRBV2	TRBJ1-5	-	ASRPGQGRPQH
TRBV11-2	TRBJ2-7	-	ASSLTGGVYEQY
TRBV5-1	TRBJ2-2	few	ASSFTAGANTGELF
TRBV5-5	TRBJ1-1	-	ASSFNHFPNTEAF
TRBV11-2	TRBJ1-2	-	ASSLGPGWGYGYT
TRBV4-3	TRBJ2-5	few	ASSQATGQETQY
TRBV6-6	TRBJ1-2	-	ASSYFRGTNYGYT
TRBV7-2	TRBJ2-7	-	ASSYFDRGHEQY
TRBV3-1/TRBV3-2	TRBJ2-1	-	ASSNRLAEYNEQF
TRBV5-1	TRBJ2-1	-	ASSLGTSGYNEQF
TRBV2	TRBJ1-1	-	ASSGQGAGEAF
TRBV6-6	TRBJ1-1	-	ASSPQGEPFSEAF
TRBV11-3	TRBJ2-1	-	ASSFGQLEQF
TRBV7-2	TRBJ2-2	few	ASIFTRGAGELF
TRBV5-1	TRBJ1-5	-	ASSVSGTVNQPQH
TRBV5-1	TRBJ2-6	-	ASSLVGQGISGANVLT
TRBV19	TRBJ2-2	many	ASRRTGTNTGELF